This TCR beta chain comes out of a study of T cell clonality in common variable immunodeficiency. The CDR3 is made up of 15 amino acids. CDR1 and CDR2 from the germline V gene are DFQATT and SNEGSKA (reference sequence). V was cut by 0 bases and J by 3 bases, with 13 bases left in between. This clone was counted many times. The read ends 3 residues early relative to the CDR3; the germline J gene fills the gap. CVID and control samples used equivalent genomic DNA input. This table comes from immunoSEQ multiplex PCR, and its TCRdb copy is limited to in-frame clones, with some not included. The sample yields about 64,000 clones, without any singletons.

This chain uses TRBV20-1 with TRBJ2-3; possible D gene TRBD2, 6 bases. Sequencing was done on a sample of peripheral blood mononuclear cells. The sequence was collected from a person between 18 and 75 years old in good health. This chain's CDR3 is CSARDGGERTDTQYF. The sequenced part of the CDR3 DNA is TGCAGTGCTAGAGATGGAGGGGAACGAACAGATACG.